This TCR beta chain derives from a study of blood T cell repertoires in COVID-19. In the study overall: The origin of the acute and convalescent COVID-19 samples was the United States, Italy and Spain.

Participants were aged roughly 18 to 89 years, lived in 24 US areas, and enrolled virtually. Within 2 weeks of study entry, exposed participants had contacted a PCR-confirmed or clinician-diagnosed COVID-19 case. V gave up 0 bases and J gave up 3 bases; unmatched junction bases: 5. This CDR3 comprises 16 residues. Looked up from germline, CDR1 is SGHRS and CDR2 is YFSETQ. In the authors' methods: Reference gene primer amplification in the assay estimated nucleated cell counts. Clones were read by immunoSEQ multiplex PCR, and TCRdb kept only the in-frame ones, dropping some. D and trimming were read from the DNA, whereas the V and J calls and clone size are those reported in that table. The table lists roughly 430,000 clones, roughly 88% of them singletons.

The material sequenced was PBMCs or T cells enriched from blood (not recorded which). This clonotype originated in a woman between 18 and 29 years old who had been exposed to COVID-19. The V and J genes are TRBV5-1 and TRBJ2-2; 7 nucleotides line up with TRBD2. The CDR3 sequence: CASSLASSGYTGELFF. As DNA, the CDR3 is TGCGCCAGCAGCTTGGCTTCTAGCGGATACACCGGGGAGCTGTTTTTT.